This T cell receptor (beta chain) comes out of a study of CD8+ T cells in alopecia areata. The CDR3 spans 14 residues. CDR1 and CDR2 from the germline V gene are GTSNPN and SVGIG (reference sequence). Losses at the gene ends were 7 bases for V and 1 base for J; bases not matched to a gene: 9. Sample treatment: oral pan-JAK inhibitor, 5-10 mg twice daily. After isolation, RNA underwent reverse transcription to generate cDNA as the sequencing template. Generated by immunoSEQ multiplex PCR, the TCRdb table keeps only in-frame clones and is missing some. Of under 250,000 clones in the sample, more than 45% were seen once.

The sequence was collected from a human donor with alopecia areata. This chain connects TRBV30 to TRBJ1-1; TRBD1 agrees at 7 bases. This material consisted of CD4+ T cells sorted from blood, taken at week 4, from a patient treated with tofacitinib. CDR3 in amino acids: CALPWGTANTEAFF. Written as DNA, the CDR3 is TGTGCCTTACCCTGGGGGACAGCGAACACTGAAGCTTTCTTT.